This entry describes one TCR beta chain. The sample holds a few counts of this clonotype. Its target antigen remains unknown. No per-base quality is available; no much larger clone lies one base away. These data come from a study of blood T cells in healthy people across ages (dated by TCRdb to between 2015 and 2017). Some background on the complete study: Template switching captured roughly one uniquely barcoded TCR beta cDNA molecule per two T cells in model experiments. The study measured age-related changes in TCR beta repertoire diversity using deep sequencing normalized with unique cDNA molecular identifiers. The donors were divided into four age groups: young (average approximately 15 years), middle-aged (around 37), aged (about 62) and long-lived (around 87). Donors of different ages were randomly distributed across sequencing lanes to avoid experimental bias. Using the same blood draw, the study looked at two additional independent replicas of 1 million unique cDNA reads for two donors, one aged 18 to 30 and the other aged 80 or older. General study outcomes and caveats: The long-lived group showed more naive CD4+ T cells, fewer expanded clones and increased TCR diversity than the aged group, suggesting age selection. Because donor CMV infection status was unknown, age-related changes in expanded clonotypes were potentially confounded. As age increased, observed TCR beta diversity per million T cells dropped in a roughly linear way, and a significant reduction was already evident by age roughly 40. There was a strong correlation between observed TCR beta diversity and the percentage of naive T cells measured by flow cytometry. Conclusive comparison of naive and antigen-experienced compartments was prevented by the profiling of bulk unsorted PBMCs. Estimates of total diversity from one million sequenced T cells were regarded as lower bounds and underestimates.

The library was built by means of 5' RACE. These reads were obtained on an Illumina HiSeq 2500. A second PCR of roughly 7 to 12 cycles was run with a J-beta primer mix and a sample-barcoded 5' primer. A unique molecular identifier was introduced onto each TCR beta cDNA molecule by a template-switch 5' adaptor carrying 12 random nucleotides. At least 2.5 million CDR3-containing paired-end reads were obtained from each sample. All of the RNA was converted into first-strand cDNA using the Mint cDNA synthesis kit, with a TRBC-specific oligonucleotide serving as the primer. After uracil-DNA glycosylase treatment, a first 18-cycle PCR used universal primers M1SS and BC2_uni_R on all cDNA. For the original study's pipeline: Each sample was normalized by randomly selecting 1 million high-quality reads, each carrying a distinct molecular identifier. Reads sharing molecular identifiers were discarded rather than binned into consensus sequences. MiTCR, set to a Q25 quality threshold and the strictest error-elimination algorithm, was used for CDR3 identification, clonotype clustering and error correction. A nonparametric unseen species model using Euler transformation provided a lower-bound estimate of total TCR beta diversity. TCRdb handled the public reads itself, with Q25 trimming in fastp and clone calling in MiXCR, and kept productive beta chains. Duplicate CDR3 protein sequences are folded into a single record with the most common DNA and genes. These V and J calls rely on TCRdb rather than the paper's analysis. The sample includes about 1,000,000 distinct CDR3 sequences, with over 35% observed a single time. Over 15% of the sample lies in the top ten.

The roughly 39 donors, aged 6 to 90 years, were systemically healthy Caucasian individuals from Russia. Each donor gave around 9.5 milliliters of peripheral blood, collected into EDTA-treated Vacutainer tubes. Ficoll-Paque density-gradient centrifugation was used to isolate PBMCs, with at least 7 million per sample. Trizol reagent was used to extract total RNA from the PBMCs, yielding at least 6 micrograms per sample. For every donor, an aliquot of PBMCs went through flow cytometry to measure the percentages of naive CD45RAhigh/CD27high T cells. The sequence derives from a woman aged 55-70 years in good health. The sequenced sample consisted of blood.

The DNA sequence follows: TGTGCCAGCAGTTTTGAGAGCCCAGATACGCAGTATTTT. This translates into CASSFESPDTQYF. The rearranged segments are TRBV27 and TRBJ2-3; a confident D gene designation cannot be given. From a lookup of the germline V gene (reference sequence), CDR1 and CDR2 are MNHEY and SMNVEV. The CDR3 starts with the cysteine, ends with the phenylalanine, and has 13 residues. The sequence is cut down to CDR3 DNA, 39 bases in frame from base 1. The V and J ends are trimmed by 3 bases and 4 bases, leaving 8 bases between them.